Described below is a single TCR beta chain sequence and its context. Antigen unknown. With a J-beta primer mix and a sample-barcoded 5' primer, a second PCR ran about 7 to 12 cycles. TCRdb re-called the 5' RACE reads through MiXCR, storing one row per CDR3 protein. The sample contains about 1.5 million distinct CDR3 sequences, 35% to 45% of which appear only once. Every participating donor contributed approximately 10 milliliters of peripheral blood through a draw. These data come from a study of blood T cells in healthy people across ages. Study overall: About one barcoded TCR beta cDNA was captured per two T cells. General observations from the study: Calculation of diversity from one million T cells yielded estimates considered to be underestimates.

V dropped 10 bases and J dropped 8; count of bases not matched to a gene: 7. CDR1 is ENHRY, CDR2 SYGVKD, per germline. This CDR3 is 12 amino acids long. This TCR came from a woman aged 18-29 years in good health. This chain connects TRBV10-3 to TRBJ1-5; the match to TRBD1 covers 8 bases. What was sequenced was blood. CDR3 sequence (DNA): TGTGCCACCGGACAGGGTGTTGAGCCCCAGCATTTT. This codes for CATGQGVEPQHF.